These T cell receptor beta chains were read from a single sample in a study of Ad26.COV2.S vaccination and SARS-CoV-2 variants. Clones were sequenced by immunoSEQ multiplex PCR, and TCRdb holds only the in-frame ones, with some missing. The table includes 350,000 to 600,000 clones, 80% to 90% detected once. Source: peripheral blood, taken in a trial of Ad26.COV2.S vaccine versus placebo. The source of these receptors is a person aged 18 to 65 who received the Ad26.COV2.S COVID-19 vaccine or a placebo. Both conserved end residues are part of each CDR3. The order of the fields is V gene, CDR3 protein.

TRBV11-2 CASSKSSGTGDRYEQYF
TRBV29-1 CSVEGLIGNTEAFF
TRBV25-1 CASSEDIIGGSGRNTIYF
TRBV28 CASSFWQGRTGELFF
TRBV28 CASRAFGSGLGYTF
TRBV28 CASSFLSPEAAGYTF
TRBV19 CASRPRTGGRTRFLTDTQYF
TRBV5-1 CASSPPGTMNTGELFF
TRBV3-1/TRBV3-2 CASSLSSGDNEQFF
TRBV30 CAWSSGSNQPQHF
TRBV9 CASSVDGTGVQPQHF
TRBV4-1 CASSQEYQGTEAFF
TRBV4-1 CASSQGYSSNQPQHF
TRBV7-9 CASSSDRLNTGELFF
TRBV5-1 CASSPPGLAGETQYF